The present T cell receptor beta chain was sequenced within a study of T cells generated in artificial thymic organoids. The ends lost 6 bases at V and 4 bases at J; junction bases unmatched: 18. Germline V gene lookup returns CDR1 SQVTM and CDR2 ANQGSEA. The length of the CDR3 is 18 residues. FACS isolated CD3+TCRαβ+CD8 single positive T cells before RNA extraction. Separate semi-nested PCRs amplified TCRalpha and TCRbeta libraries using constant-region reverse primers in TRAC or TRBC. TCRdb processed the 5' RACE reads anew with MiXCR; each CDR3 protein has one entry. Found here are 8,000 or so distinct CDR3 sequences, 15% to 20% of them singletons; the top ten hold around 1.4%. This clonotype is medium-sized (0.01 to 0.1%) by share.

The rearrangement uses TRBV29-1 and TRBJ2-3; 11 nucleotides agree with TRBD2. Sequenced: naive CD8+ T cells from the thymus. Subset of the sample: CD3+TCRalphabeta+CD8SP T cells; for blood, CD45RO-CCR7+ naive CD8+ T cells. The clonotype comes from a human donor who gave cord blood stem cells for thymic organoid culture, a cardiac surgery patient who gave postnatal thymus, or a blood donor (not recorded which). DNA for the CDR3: TGCAGCGTCTCCGGAACTAGCGGGAGACAACCCGCCCCAGATACGCAGTATTTT. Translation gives CSVSGTSGRQPAPDTQYF.